These 26 T cell receptor beta chains share one sample of origin, sequenced in a study of OX40 agonist ivuxolimab in advanced cancers. The repertoire was sequenced with immunoSEQ multiplex PCR; TCRdb's copy has only in-frame clones and lacks some. The sample shows tens of thousands of clones, approximately 84% of them seen only once. Here the sequenced sample was CD4+ or CD8+ T cells sorted from blood, taken in a trial of the OX40 agonist ivuxolimab. Every receptor here comes from an adult with an advanced solid tumor such as melanoma, head and neck, liver or kidney cancer.

The chain couples TRBV7-2 to TRBJ2-5; D unresolved. The CDR3 is 13 amino acids. The V and J ends lost 1 base and 5 bases respectively, with 8 bases between them. CDR1 and CDR2 (germline): SGHTA, FQGNSA. The CDR3 region has the DNA TGTGCCAGCAGCTTAGACTCAGGCGAGACCCAGTACTTC. This encodes CASSLDSGETQYF.

The chain links TRBV7-2 to TRBJ2-7; no clear D. Trimming pared 3 bases from V and 1 base from J, leaving 1 base between. The CDR3 is 11 amino acids. Germline loops: CDR1 SGHTA, CDR2 FQGNSA. The CDR3 region is CASSFSYEQYF. The CDR3 DNA reads as TGTGCCAGCAGCTTTTCCTACGAGCAGTACTTC.

This chain links TRBV14 with TRBJ2-4, with 8 bases matching TRBD2. CDR1 SGHDN and CDR2 FVKESK come from the germline V gene. CDR3 length: 16 residues. The V and J ends lost 1 base and 3 bases, in that order; junction bases with no gene match: 5. The CDR3 loop reads CASSQARGVGKNIQYF. The CDR3 DNA reads as TGTGCCAGCAGCCAAGCGCGGGGGGTCGGCAAAAACATTCAGTACTTC.

This clone was seen a single time. The V gene is TRBV7-9, the J gene TRBJ2-3, with D hard to call. Trimming left V 5 bases short and J 2 bases short, with 5 bases between. The germline V gene encodes CDR1 SEHNR and CDR2 FQNEAQ (reference sequence). This CDR3 contains 12 residues. CDR3: CASSPYTDTQYF. Here the CDR3 DNA reads TGTGCCAGCAGCCCCTACACAGATACGCAGTATTTT.

The V gene is TRBV19, the J gene TRBJ1-1; TRBD1 agrees at 7 bases. This CDR3 has 14 residues. V dropped 4 bases and J dropped 6; count of bases not matched to a gene: 8. Germline V CDR1 and CDR2: LNHDA, SQIVND (reference sequence). The CDR3 DNA reads as TGTGCCAGTAGTAACGGCAGGGGGAGGTCTGAAGCTTTCTTT. The encoded protein is CASSNGRGRSEAFF.

The J gene is TRBJ2-5, the V gene TRBV18; 9 nucleotides line up with TRBD1. The CDR3 runs 13 residues. Losses at the gene ends were 8 bases for V and 1 base for J; bases not matched to a gene: 2. Germline V gene lookup returns CDR1 KGHSH and CDR2 LQKENI. The CDR3 here is CASAGQGQETQYF. The CDR3 DNA is TGTGCCAGCGCGGGACAGGGCCAAGAGACCCAGTACTTC.

This chain joins TRBV29-1 and TRBJ2-1; TRBD2 might be the D (5 bases). This CDR3 spans 15 amino acids. V shed 4 bases and J shed 4 bases, with 17 bases lying between them. From germline, CDR1 is SQVTM and CDR2 ANQGSEA. The CDR3 region has the DNA TGCAGCGTTGGCCCGCCGGGGAGACTTTACAATGAGCAGTTCTTC. Translating gives CSVGPPGRLYNEQFF.

The chain uses TRBV2 and TRBJ2-2; TRBD1 matches at 8 bases. This CDR3 region has 16 residues. Trimming removed 7 bases from V and 8 bases from J; junction bases left unmatched: 15. Germline V gives CDR1 SNHLY, CDR2 FYNNEI. DNA of the CDR3: TGTGCCAGCACCACTCTTACAGGGGGTGCTAGAGGGGAGCTGTTTTTT. Protein sequence: CASTTLTGGARGELFF.

The chain has TRBV9 and TRBJ1-3, with D maybe TRBD1 (6 bases). The CDR3 is 16 amino acids. With 0 bases removed from V and 0 bases from J, the gap between germline ends came to 10 bases. Germline CDR1 is SGDLS and CDR2 is YYNGEE. The CDR3, as DNA: TGTGCCAGCAGCGTAGCCCCGACAGGCTCTGGAAACACCATATATTTT. Translated: CASSVAPTGSGNTIYF.

The chain links TRBV7-3 to TRBJ1-2; no definite D call. Germline CDR1 and CDR2: SGHTA and FQGTGA. Trimming cost V 4 bases and J 1 base, with 7 bases left between them. This CDR3 region has 13 residues. DNA of the CDR3: TGTGCCAGCAGCTACAGCGATAACTATGGCTACACCTTC. This encodes CASSYSDNYGYTF.

This rearrangement joins TRBV19 to TRBJ2-7, with D uncertain. Trimming cost V 1 base and J 5 bases, with 9 bases left between them. Germline CDR1 reads LNHDA; CDR2 reads SQIVND (reference sequence). CDR3 length: 13 residues. CDR3 amino acids: CASSIAWGNEQYF. The CDR3 DNA sequence: TGTGCCAGTAGTATAGCTTGGGGAAACGAGCAGTACTTC.

V and J are TRBV6-6 and TRBJ1-5; possible D gene TRBD1, 6 bases. From germline, CDR1 is MNHNY and CDR2 SVGAGI (reference sequence). V lost 6 bases and J lost 1, with 10 bases in between. The CDR3 covers 14 residues. The CDR3 nucleotides are TGTGCCAGCAGCCAGGACAGCAGCAATCAGCCCCAGCATTTT. It codes for CASSQDSSNQPQHF.

V gene TRBV4-2 combines with J gene TRBJ1-1; 10 bases map to TRBD1. Germline V gene data show CDR1 as LGHNA and CDR2 as YNFKEQ. The length of the CDR3 is 14 residues. V shed 4 bases, J shed 6 bases, and the junction held 5 bases outside the gene matches. The CDR3 coding sequence is TGTGCCAGCAGCCCAGGGACAGGGGTTTCTGAAGCTTTCTTT. It codes for CASSPGTGVSEAFF.

The chain carries TRBV6-5 and TRBJ2-7, with TRBD1 as a possible D gene (5 bases). Germline V lookup: CDR1 MNHEY, CDR2 SVGAGI. The CDR3 covers 11 residues. V was trimmed by 6 bases and J by 5 bases, leaving 8 bases between them. CDR3 DNA: TGTGCCAGCAGAAAGGGGAACGAGCAGTACTTC. Its protein is CASRKGNEQYF.

A word on this clone: It is likely a read error: a sequence one base away is far more abundant. CDR3 sequence reads: CASSLAGHGDYGYTF. DNA for the CDR3: TGTGCCAGCAGCTTGGCTGGACACGGGGACTATGGCTACACCTTC. V usage is TRBV5-6 and J usage is TRBJ1-2; possible D gene TRBD1, 5 bases. This CDR3 has 15 amino acids. V lost 0 bases and J 3 bases, leaving 12 bases between the germline ends. Per the germline V gene, CDR1 is SGHDT and CDR2 is YYEEEE.

The V gene is TRBV7-9, the J gene TRBJ2-5; TRBD2 might be the D (5 bases). The CDR3 extends over 12 amino acids. V was shortened by 5 bases and J by 5 bases, with 9 bases between the two germline ends. From germline, CDR1 is SEHNR and CDR2 FQNEAQ (reference sequence). The CDR3 DNA reads TGTGCCAGCAGCAGCGGCGCGGAGACCCAGTACTTC. It encodes CASSSGAETQYF.

The chain is built from TRBV18 and TRBJ1-2, with a tentative D call TRBD1 (5 bases). The CDR3 consists of 13 residues. Trimming pared 5 bases from V and 4 bases from J, leaving 11 bases between. Germline CDR1 KGHSH, CDR2 LQKENI. In DNA form, the CDR3 reads TGTGCCAGCTCAGCACAGGAATTCTATGGCTACACCTTC. This encodes CASSAQEFYGYTF.

The V gene is TRBV2, the J gene TRBJ1-2, with D perhaps matching TRBD1 (6 bases). The CDR3 runs 14 residues. Trimming left V 4 bases short and J 7 bases short, with 16 bases between. Germline V lookup: CDR1 SNHLY, CDR2 FYNNEI. CDR3 residues: CASSGKRGGTGYTF. CDR3 nucleotides: TGTGCCAGCAGTGGAAAAAGGGGGGGTACTGGCTACACCTTC.

The chain carries TRBV19 and TRBJ1-2, with D possibly being TRBD1 (6 bases). CDR1 is LNHDA, CDR2 SQIVND, per germline (reference sequence). There are 13 residues in the CDR3. Trimming took 6 bases from V and 7 from J, leaving 15 bases between them. The CDR3 DNA follows: TGTGCCAGTAGGGTGGAGGGGGACGCTGGCTACACCTTC. This sequence encodes CASRVEGDAGYTF.

CDR3: CASQDRGKADTQYF. The CDR3 nucleotides read TGTGCCAGCCAAGACAGGGGTAAAGCAGATACGCAGTATTTT. This chain connects TRBV6-1 to TRBJ2-3, with TRBD1 identical over 8 bases. The junction had 8 bases not matched to a gene; V was cut back by 8 bases and J by 4 bases. CDR3 length: 14 residues. Germline loops: CDR1 MNHNS, CDR2 SASEGT.

The chain uses TRBV9 and TRBJ1-6; the D is unclear. The CDR3 totals 14 residues. Germline CDR1 and CDR2: SGDLS and YYNGEE. V shed 0 bases and J shed 10 bases, with 11 bases lying between them. The CDR3 DNA reads as TGTGCCAGCAGCGTAGGCGACATAAAATCACCCCTCCACTTT. It translates to CASSVGDIKSPLHF.

The chain is built from TRBV5-1 and TRBJ2-1, with D possibly TRBD1 on 5 matching bases. Trimming pared 0 bases from V and 8 bases from J, leaving 6 bases between. The CDR3 sequence is 12 residues long. Looked up from germline, CDR1 is SGHRS and CDR2 is YFSETQ. CDR3 DNA: TGCGCCAGCAGCTTGGTAGGGGATGAGCAGTTCTTC. Its translation: CASSLVGDEQFF.

This chain connects TRBV7-2 to TRBJ2-4; 12 bases map to TRBD2. V lost 5 bases, J lost 7 bases, and 12 bases stayed unmatched. CDR1 and CDR2 from the germline V gene are SGHTA and FQGNSA. This CDR3 has 17 amino acids. CDR3 DNA sequence: TGTGCCAGCAGCCCGCAGACTAGCGGGAGAAGGAAGAACATTCAGTACTTC. Protein sequence: CASSPQTSGRRKNIQYF.

The CDR3 nucleotides are TGTGCCAGCAGTTCTGGGACAGTAAGGAACACTGAAGCTTTCTTT. Translation: CASSSGTVRNTEAFF. The rearrangement uses TRBV6-5 and TRBJ1-1; 7 bases are shared with TRBD1. The CDR3 contains 15 residues. Germline trimming cut 4 bases from V and 1 base from J; bases unmatched to any gene: 6. Germline V gives CDR1 MNHEY, CDR2 SVGAGI.

The CDR3 loop is CSVEMSGFGHNEQFF. CDR3 nucleotide sequence: TGCAGCGTTGAGATGTCGGGTTTCGGACACAATGAGCAGTTCTTC. The chain uses TRBV29-1 and TRBJ2-1, with D unresolved. Germline CDR1 is SQVTM and CDR2 is ANQGSEA. CDR3 length: 15 amino acids. V lost 3 bases to trimming and J lost 5 bases, with 17 bases between them.

The CDR3 DNA reads TGTGCCAGCAGCGTTGTGGGCGGCTACACAGATACGCAGTATTTT. It specifies CASSVVGGYTDTQYF. The chain combines TRBV9 with TRBJ2-3, with unresolved D. V was shortened by 2 bases and J by 2 bases, with 12 bases between the two germline ends. The CDR3 contains 15 residues. Germline V CDR1 and CDR2: SGDLS, YYNGEE.